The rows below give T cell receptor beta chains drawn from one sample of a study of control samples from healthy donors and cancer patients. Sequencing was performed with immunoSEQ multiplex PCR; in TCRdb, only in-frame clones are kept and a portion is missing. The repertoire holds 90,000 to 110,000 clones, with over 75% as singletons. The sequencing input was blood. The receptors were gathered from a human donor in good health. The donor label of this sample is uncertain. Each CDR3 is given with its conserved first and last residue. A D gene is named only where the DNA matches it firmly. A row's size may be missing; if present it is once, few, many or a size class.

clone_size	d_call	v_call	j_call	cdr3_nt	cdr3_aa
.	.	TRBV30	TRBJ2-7	TGTGCCTGGACAATCACGGGCTACGAGCAGTACTTC	CAWTITGYEQYF
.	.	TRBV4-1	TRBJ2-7	TGCGCCAGCAGCCAGAGGGACCATCCCGGCGAGCAGTACTTC	CASSQRDHPGEQYF
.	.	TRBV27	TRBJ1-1	TGTGCCAGCAGTTTATCTCCAGGGGAGGTCTCTGAAGCTTTCTTT	CASSLSPGEVSEAFF
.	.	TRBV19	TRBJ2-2	TGTGCCAGTAGTATGTGGGGGAACACCGGGGAGCTGTTTTTT	CASSMWGNTGELFF
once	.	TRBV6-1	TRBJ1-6	TGTGCCAGCAGTGAAGCGGGCCCGCCCCTCCACTTT	CASSEAGPPLHF
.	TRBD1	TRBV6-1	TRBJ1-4	TGTGCCAGCAGTGAAGCGTTGTACAGGGGGAATGAAAAACTGTTTTTT	CASSEALYRGNEKLFF
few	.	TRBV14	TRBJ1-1	TGTGCCAGCAGCCAAGATCAGGCCAGGGATTACATCGAAGCTTTCTTT	CASSQDQARDYIEAFF
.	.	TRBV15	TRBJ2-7	TGTGCCACCAGCAGGGGAGGTACGCTCTCCTACGAGCAGTACTTC	CATSRGGTLSYEQYF
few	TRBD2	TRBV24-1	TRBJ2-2	TGTGCCACCAGTGATACAGGAGCAGGGAGGGAGAACACCGGGGAGCTGTTTTTT	CATSDTGAGRENTGELFF
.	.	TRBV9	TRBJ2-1	TGTGCCAGCAGCGTAAGTTCGGGACGTAACAATGAGCAGTTCTTC	CASSVSSGRNNEQFF
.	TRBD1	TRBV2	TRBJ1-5	TGTGCCAGCTCTGGGACAGGGGGACAACAGCCCCAGCATTTT	CASSGTGGQQPQHF
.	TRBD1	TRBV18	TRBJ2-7	TGTGCCAGCTCAGGAGCCGGGACAGGCTCGTACGAGCAGTACTTC	CASSGAGTGSYEQYF
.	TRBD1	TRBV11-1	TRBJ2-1	TGTGCCAGTTCAGGGGGTGAGCAGTTCTTC	CASSGGEQFF
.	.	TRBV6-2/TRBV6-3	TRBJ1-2	TGTGCCAGCAGTTACGAGGACCGCTATGGCTACACCTTC	CASSYEDRYGYTF
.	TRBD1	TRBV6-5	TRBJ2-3	TGTGCCAGCAGTACGGACAGGGTTGTCTCAGATACGCAGTATTTT	CASSTDRVVSDTQYF
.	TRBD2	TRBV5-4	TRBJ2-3	TGTGCCAGCAGCTTGCCTAGCGGGGGAGGGTATACGCAGTATTTT	CASSLPSGGGYTQYF
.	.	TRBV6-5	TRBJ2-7	TGTGCCAGCAGTCGGACAGATATTCACTCCTACGAGCAGTACTTC	CASSRTDIHSYEQYF
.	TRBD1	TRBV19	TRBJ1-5	TGTGCCAGTACCCAGACAGGGGGGAATAGCAATCAGCCCCAGCATTTT	CASTQTGGNSNQPQHF
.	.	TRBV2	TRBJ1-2	TGTGCCAGCACGCGGGACGGGGCTGACAACTATGGCTACACCTTC	CASTRDGADNYGYTF
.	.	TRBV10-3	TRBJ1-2	TGTGCCATCAGTGAGGGACAGCGACAGAACTATGGCTACACCTTC	CAISEGQRQNYGYTF
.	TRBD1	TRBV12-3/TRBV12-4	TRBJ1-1	TGTGCCAGCACCAGGGACAGGGACACTGAAGCTTTCTTT	CASTRDRDTEAFF
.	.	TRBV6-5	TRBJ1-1	TGTGCCAGCATCAATCCTGGGGGGCACACTGAAGCTTTCTTT	CASINPGGHTEAFF
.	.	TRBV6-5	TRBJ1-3	TGTGCCAGCAGGCCGACCCTGAGCTCTGGAAACACCATATATTTT	CASRPTLSSGNTIYF
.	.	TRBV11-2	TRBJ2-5	TGTGCCAGCAGCGCGGGGTACCAAGAGACCCAGTACTTC	CASSAGYQETQYF
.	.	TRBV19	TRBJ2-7	TGTGCCAGTAGTATAGAGGGACACTCAATCTACGAGCAGTACTTC	CASSIEGHSIYEQYF
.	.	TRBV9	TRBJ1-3	TGTGCCAGCAGCAACGGGGGAAGGGGCATATTTGGAAACACCATATATTTT	CASSNGGRGIFGNTIYF
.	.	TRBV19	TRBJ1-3	TGTGCCAGTCGCCGACAGGATCGCTCTGGAAATACCATATATTTT	CASRRQDRSGNTIYF
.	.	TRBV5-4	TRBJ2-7	TGTGCCAGCAGCCATGGGGGGACGGGGGCCCTAGACGAGCAGTACTTC	CASSHGGTGALDEQYF
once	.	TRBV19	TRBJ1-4	TGTGCCAGTCGAAACAGGGACACTAATGAAAAACTGTTTTTT	CASRNRDTNEKLFF
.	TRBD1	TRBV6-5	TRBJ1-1	TGTGCCAGCATCGGGACAGGGATTCTGTGGACTGAAGCTTTCTTT	CASIGTGILWTEAFF
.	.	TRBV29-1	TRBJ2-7	TGCAGCGTTGGGTTGGCAGGAAACGAGCAGTACTTC	CSVGLAGNEQYF
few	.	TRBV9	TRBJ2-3	TGTGCCAGCAGCGTGGACAGTTTCCAAGATACGCAGTATTTT	CASSVDSFQDTQYF
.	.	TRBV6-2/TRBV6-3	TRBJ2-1	TGTGCCAGCAGTTATGACAGGGAGGTCGATGAGCAGTTCTTC	CASSYDREVDEQFF
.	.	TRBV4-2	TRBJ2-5	TGTGCCAGCAGCACCCAGGGCTGGCAAGAGACCCAGTACTTC	CASSTQGWQETQYF
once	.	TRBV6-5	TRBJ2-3	TGTGCCAGCAGTCGGGGGACAGATACGCAGTATTTT	CASSRGTDTQYF
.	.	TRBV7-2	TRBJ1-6	TGTGCCAGCATCCCGGTGGGACCCCTCCACTTT	CASIPVGPLHF
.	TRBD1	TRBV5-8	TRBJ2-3	TGTGCCAGCAGCTCAATTGGACAGGGGACAGATACGCAGTATTTT	CASSSIGQGTDTQYF
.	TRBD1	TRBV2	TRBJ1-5	TGTGCCAGCAGGGGGACAGGGGTCAATCAGCCCCAGCATTTT	CASRGTGVNQPQHF
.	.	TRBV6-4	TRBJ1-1	TGTGCCAGCAGTAGTGGGGTTAACACTGAAGCTTTCTTT	CASSSGVNTEAFF
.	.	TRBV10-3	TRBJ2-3	TGTGCCGTAAGTAGCGCGGATACGCAGTATTTT	CAVSSADTQYF
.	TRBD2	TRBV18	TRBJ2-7	TGTGCCAGCTCACCGACAGCGGGGCAAATCGAGCAGTACTTC	CASSPTAGQIEQYF
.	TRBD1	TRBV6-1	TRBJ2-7	TGTGCCAGCAGTGAATCGACAGGGGGCATGAACGAGCAGTACTTC	CASSESTGGMNEQYF
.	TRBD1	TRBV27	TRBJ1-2	TGTGCCAGCAGGTCCGGGACAGGTATATATGGCTACACCTTC	CASRSGTGIYGYTF
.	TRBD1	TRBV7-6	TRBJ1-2	TGTGCCAGCAGCTTATTCTCAGGGGGCGCGGGGGGCTACACCTTC	CASSLFSGGAGGYTF
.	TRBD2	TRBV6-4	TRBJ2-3	TGTGCCAGCAGTAAACAAGGGGGACTAGCGGGGGCCACAGATACGCAGTATTTT	CASSKQGGLAGATDTQYF
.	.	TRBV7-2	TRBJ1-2	TGTGCCAGCAGCCCCTTACAGGGAACCTATGGCTACACCTTC	CASSPLQGTYGYTF
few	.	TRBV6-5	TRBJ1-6	TGTGCCAGCAGTTCCGACAGACTGCTATCGTCCCTCCACTTT	CASSSDRLLSSLHF
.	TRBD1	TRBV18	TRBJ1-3	TGTGCCAGCTCACCAGGGGACAGAACCTTAGCTGGAAACACCATATATTTT	CASSPGDRTLAGNTIYF
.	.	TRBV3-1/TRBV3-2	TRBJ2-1	TGTGCCAGCAGCCAAGATTCTATGTCCTCGCAGCAGTTCTTC	CASSQDSMSSQQFF
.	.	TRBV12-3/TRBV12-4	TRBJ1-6	TGTGCCAGCAGTTTACAGGCCAATTCACCCCTCCACTTT	CASSLQANSPLHF
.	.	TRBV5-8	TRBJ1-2	TGTGCCAGCAGCCGGGTCACAGCTAACTATGGCTACACCTTC	CASSRVTANYGYTF
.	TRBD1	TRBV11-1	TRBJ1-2	TGTGCCAGCACCGGTAACAGGGGCTATGGCTACACCTTC	CASTGNRGYGYTF
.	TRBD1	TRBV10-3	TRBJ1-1	TGTGCCATCGGGGGACAGGGGGCGGGGAACACTGAAGCTTTCTTT	CAIGGQGAGNTEAFF